The entry below describes one T cell receptor beta chain. The target antigen is unknown. These data belong to a study of blood T cells in healthy people across ages. Study as a whole: The template switching approach captured approximately one barcoded beta molecule for every two T cells. Study-level results: While age rose, TCR beta diversity per million T cells dropped in a roughly linear way. Long-lived donors had more naive CD4+ cells and higher diversity than aged donors.

The CDR3 runs to 15 residues. Germline CDR1 is SQVTM and CDR2 is ANQGSEA. V lost 0 bases and J 3 bases, leaving 12 bases between the germline ends. Then a second PCR, running roughly 7 to 11 cycles, was carried out with a sample-barcoded 5' primer and a J-beta primer mix. TCRdb reprocessed the 5' RACE reads with MiXCR, giving one entry per CDR3 protein. Of roughly 900,000 distinct CDR3 sequences listed, about 28% are singletons. The TCR sequence derives from a woman aged 80 or over in good health. The rearrangement links TRBV29-1 to TRBJ2-4; possible D gene TRBD1, 6 bases. Input material: blood. CDR3 region: CSVEEGARVKNIQYF. The CDR3 DNA reads TGCAGCGTTGAAGAGGGGGCGAGGGTCAAAAACATTCAGTACTTC.